The 15 T cell receptor beta chains below were found in one sample sequenced in a study of T cells in Graves' hyperthyroidism and ophthalmopathy. Amplification of TCR beta CDR3 regions used RNA as the template. TCR CDR3 underwent first-round RT-PCR with the HTBI primer set. Each CDR3 protein is one row after TCRdb ran MiXCR on the multiplex PCR reads. The sample has 350,000 to 450,000 distinct CDR3 sequences, about an eighth seen once. Sample: blood. The receptors come from a man aged 50-60 years with Graves' ophthalmopathy.

This chain uses TRBV7-9 with TRBJ1-1; D unclear. V gave up 6 bases and J gave up 2 bases, with 10 bases separating them. Germline V CDR1 and CDR2: SEHNR, FQNEAQ (reference sequence). The CDR3 sequence is 13 residues long. The CDR3 DNA reads as TGTGCCAGCAGTCCCGGGATCAACACTGAAGCTTTCTTT. Protein: CASSPGINTEAFF.

This clonotype was observed many times. This chain uses TRBV28 with TRBJ1-1, with D possibly matching TRBD1 (6 bases). Germline CDR1 is MDHEN and CDR2 is SYDVKM. The CDR3 extends over 14 amino acids. With 2 bases removed from V and 6 bases from J, the gap between germline ends came to 13 bases. The CDR3 loop reads CASSLTGFPPEAFF. The DNA of the CDR3 is TGTGCCAGCAGTTTAACAGGGTTCCCCCCTGAAGCTTTCTTT. The full variable domain, its missing parts supplied by reference TRBV28 and TRBJ1-1, is DVKVTQSSRYLVKRTGEKVFLECVQDMDHENMFWYRQDPGLGLRLIYFSYDVKMKEKGDIPEGYSVSREKKERFSLILESASTNQTSMYLCASSLTGFPPEAFFGQGTRLTVV.

In regard to this clonotype: A read error may be the cause here, since a much bigger clone is one base away. CDR3 amino acids: CSARDPTGVPSYNERFF. In DNA, the CDR3 is TGCAGTGCTAGAGACCCGACTGGAGTGCCCTCCTACAATGAGCGGTTCTTC. J is TRBJ2-1 and V is TRBV20-1, with D unresolved. CDR3 length: 17 residues. Looked up from germline, CDR1 is DFQATT and CDR2 is SNEGSKA (reference sequence).

This clonotype was observed a few times. The V and J genes are TRBV27 and TRBJ1-1, with D maybe TRBD1 (6 bases). The germline CDR1 and CDR2 sequences are MNHEY and SMNVEV (reference sequence). Trimming removed 4 bases at V and 0 bases at J, with 24 bases between. This CDR3 is 19 amino acids long. The DNA for the CDR3 is TGTGCCAGCAGTTCGTATAAGGACAGAAATCTCCCTCTGAACACTGAAGCTTTCTTT. As protein: CASSSYKDRNLPLNTEAFF.

Regarding this clonotype: A much larger clone differs from this one at a single base, so this may be a read error. This chain connects TRBV2 to TRBJ1-6; 7 positions match TRBD1. Germline V lookup: CDR1 SNHLY, CDR2 FYNNEI. This CDR3 contains 16 residues. J lost 0 bases, V lost 6 bases, and 5 bases had no gene match. The CDR3 bases are TGTGCCAGCAGGGCTGACAGGGCCTCCTATAATTCACCCCTCCACTTT. Encoded protein: CASRADRASYNSPLHF. Together with reference TRBV2 and TRBJ1-6, the CDR3 gives the full variable domain: EPEVTQTPSHQVTQMGQEVILRCVPISNHLYFYWYRQILGQKVEFLVSFYNNEISEKSEIFDDQFSVERPDGSNFTLKIRSTKLEDSAMYFCASRADRASYNSPLHFGNGTRLTVT.

The chain is built from TRBV29-1 and TRBJ2-5; 7 positions match TRBD2. Germline loops: CDR1 SQVTM, CDR2 ANQGSEA. There are 13 residues in the CDR3. The J segment lost 3 bases and the V segment lost 7 bases, leaving 8 bases of the junction unmatched. CDR3 sequence: CSGTAGKKETQYF. The CDR3, as DNA: TGCAGCGGAACAGCGGGGAAGAAAGAGACCCAGTACTTC.

This clonotype was observed many times. V is TRBV7-8 and J is TRBJ2-1, with D maybe TRBD2 (6 bases). The germline CDR1 and CDR2 sequences are SGHVS and FQNEAQ. Trimming shortened V by 4 bases and J by 0 bases, and 10 bases separated the two germline ends. This CDR3 has 15 residues. CDR3 bases: TGTGCCAGCAGCTATAACGGGGGCTCCTACAATGAGCAGTTCTTC. The encoded protein is CASSYNGGSYNEQFF.

This clonotype was found many times. The gene calls are TRBV2 and TRBJ2-2, with 10 bases that match TRBD2. V lost 7 bases and J lost 4; bases outside the gene matches: 6. The CDR3 totals 15 residues. Per germline, CDR1 SNHLY and CDR2 FYNNEI. CDR3 sequence reads: CASTRTSGITGELFF. The CDR3 DNA reads as TGTGCCAGCACGAGGACTAGCGGAATCACCGGGGAGCTGTTTTTT.

This clonotype appeared a few times. The J gene is TRBJ2-5, the V gene TRBV10-3; 7 positions match TRBD1. The CDR3 loop spans 14 amino acids. Germline CDR1 ENHRY, CDR2 SYGVKD. The trim removed 4 bases at V and 5 bases at J, leaving 7 bases unmatched. The CDR3 loop reads CAISGEGAGETQYF. The CDR3 DNA sequence: TGTGCCATCAGTGGTGAGGGGGCAGGGGAGACCCAGTACTTC.

Written as DNA, the CDR3 is TGTGCCAGCTCTCAAAGAGGGCGGGATATGAACACTGAAGCTTTCTTT. Its protein product is CASSQRGRDMNTEAFF. This rearrangement joins TRBV18 to TRBJ1-1, with D hard to call. V was clipped by 6 bases and J by 0 bases, with 17 bases between them. Germline CDR1 is KGHSH and CDR2 is LQKENI. This CDR3 contains 16 residues.

V gene TRBV20-1 combines with J gene TRBJ1-4; 7 bases map to TRBD1. The CDR3 length is 15 residues. V lost 0 bases and J lost 8; bases outside the gene matches: 9. Germline CDR1 DFQATT, CDR2 SNEGSKA (reference sequence). The CDR3, as DNA: TGCAGTGCTAGAGACCCAGCAGGGGGGCGAGAAAAACTGTTTTTT. Encoded protein: CSARDPAGGREKLFF.

Ten or more counts support this clonotype. CDR3 region: CASSYYRGGGRSNTDTQYF. The CDR3 DNA reads as TGTGCCAGCAGTTACTATCGAGGTGGTGGGAGATCGAACACAGATACGCAGTATTTT. The chain employs TRBV6-6 and TRBJ2-3; a weak D match, TRBD2 (5 bases). Germline CDR1 MNHNY, CDR2 SVGAGI (reference sequence). The CDR3 runs 19 residues. Trimming left V 1 base short and J 2 bases short, with 22 bases between.

The chain links TRBV7-3 to TRBJ2-2; D unresolved. CDR1 and CDR2 from the germline V gene are SGHTA and FQGTGA. This CDR3 has 16 amino acids. V lost 5 bases and J lost 0, with 13 bases in between. The CDR3 region is CASSPRLLSNTGELFF. The CDR3 coding sequence is TGTGCCAGCAGCCCCCGCTTGTTGTCGAACACCGGGGAGCTGTTTTTT.

V gene TRBV28 combines with J gene TRBJ1-5, with D maybe TRBD1 (6 bases). V was trimmed by 3 bases and J by 5 bases, leaving 14 bases between them. The CDR3 has 15 amino acids. Germline V gene sequence: CDR1 MDHEN, CDR2 SYDVKM. CDR3 region: CASSFGGARDQPQHF. CDR3 coding DNA: TGTGCCAGCAGTTTTGGGGGGGCTCGCGATCAGCCCCAGCATTTT.

This clonotype was seen many times. The V and J genes are TRBV7-2 and TRBJ2-1; 8 nucleotides align to TRBD2. Germline V gene data show CDR1 as SGHTA and CDR2 as FQGNSA. Losses at the gene ends were 6 bases for V and 3 bases for J; bases not matched to a gene: 7. The CDR3 length is 15 residues. The CDR3 sequence: CASRGIAGIYNEQFF. For the CDR3, the DNA is TGTGCCAGCAGGGGGATAGCGGGAATCTACAATGAGCAGTTCTTC.